These 26 T cell receptor beta chains share one sample of origin, sequenced in a study of blood T cell repertoires in COVID-19. Assay used: immunoSEQ multiplex PCR; TCRdb lists only in-frame clones, some missing. Of about 250,000 clones listed, around 90% are singletons. The source material was PBMCs or T cells enriched from blood (not recorded which). These receptors were obtained from a woman aged 50 to 65 who had recovered from COVID-19.

CDR3 DNA: TGTGCCAGCAGTTACTCGAGTCGGGGCAGGGGTCCAGATACGCAGTATTTT. It codes for CASSYSSRGRGPDTQYF. This chain links TRBV6-2 or TRBV6-3 with TRBJ2-3; tentatively, D is TRBD1 (6 bases). V was pared by 0 bases and J by 4 bases, with 17 bases between. The V gene's germline CDR1 is MNHEY and CDR2 SVGEGT. This CDR3 is 17 amino acids long.

This chain's CDR3 is CASSSGRGWVEGGSPLHF. In nucleotides, the CDR3 is TGTGCCAGCAGTTCCGGGAGGGGTTGGGTGGAGGGTGGTTCACCCCTCCACTTT. The chain carries TRBV28 and TRBJ1-6, with TRBD1 as a possible D gene (5 bases). V shed 4 bases and J shed 9 bases, with 25 bases lying between them. Germline V gene sequence: CDR1 MDHEN, CDR2 SYDVKM. The CDR3 has 18 amino acids.

This clone was detected only once. This chain links TRBV4-3 with TRBJ2-7; 8 bases are shared with TRBD2. J lost 2 bases, V lost 0 bases, and 12 bases had no gene match. The CDR3 extends over 18 amino acids. Germline lookup yields CDR1 LGHNA and CDR2 YSLEER. The CDR3 is CASSQDRAPLAGAYEQYF. CDR3 sequence (DNA): TGCGCCAGCAGCCAAGATAGGGCGCCGCTAGCGGGCGCCTACGAGCAGTACTTC.

This CDR3 is CASSTLSQTSYNEQFF. The CDR3 nucleotides read TGTGCCAGCAGCACGCTTAGCCAAACCTCCTACAATGAGCAGTTCTTC. This chain connects TRBV7-2 to TRBJ2-1, with D uncertain. Trimming took 5 bases from V and 0 from J, leaving 14 bases between them. The CDR3 is made up of 16 amino acids. The germline CDR1 and CDR2 sequences are SGHTA and FQGNSA.

This chain joins TRBV30 and TRBJ1-1, with D hard to call. There are 13 residues in the CDR3. Trimming removed 1 base from V and 2 bases from J, with 8 bases in between. Germline loops: CDR1 GTSNPN, CDR2 SVGIG (reference sequence). The CDR3 is CAWSEFTNTEAFF. The CDR3 nucleotides are TGTGCCTGGAGTGAGTTCACAAACACTGAAGCTTTCTTT.

The V call is TRBV3-1 (or the pseudogene TRBV3-2), the J call TRBJ2-7, with 14 nucleotides matching TRBD2. Losses at the gene ends were 3 bases for V and 4 bases for J; bases not matched to a gene: 8. The CDR3 spans 17 residues. Germline assignment: CDR1 LGHDT and CDR2 YNNKEL (reference sequence). The CDR3 coding sequence is TGTGCCAGCAGCCATAGACCGGGACTAGCGGGAGAGTACGAGCAGTACTTC. Residues: CASSHRPGLAGEYEQYF.

The CDR3 protein is CASSLRANYNSPLHF. As DNA, the CDR3 is TGTGCCAGCAGTTTGAGAGCCAACTATAATTCACCCCTCCACTTT. The chain is built from TRBV6-2 or TRBV6-3 and TRBJ1-6; the D is unclear. This CDR3 contains 15 residues. Trimming pared 4 bases from V and 3 bases from J, leaving 10 bases between. The germline gives CDR1 MNHEY, CDR2 SVGEGT.

The J gene is TRBJ1-6, the V gene TRBV7-3; TRBD1 matches at 10 bases. CDR1 and CDR2 (germline): SGHTA, FQGTGA. The CDR3 consists of 16 residues. J lost 9 bases, V lost 4 bases, and 9 bases had no gene match. Here the CDR3 DNA reads TGTGCCAGCAGCTCAGGCCCCCGGACAGGGGGTTCACCCCTCCACTTT. Encoded protein: CASSSGPRTGGSPLHF.

V is TRBV10-3 and J is TRBJ1-1; D possibly corresponds to TRBD1 (5 bases). This CDR3 contains 14 residues. Germline V gene sequence: CDR1 ENHRY, CDR2 SYGVKD. Trimming removed 8 bases at V and 4 bases at J, with 17 bases between. The CDR3 DNA sequence: TGTGCCATCCGTCGTGGCAGGGAGGGCACTGAAGCTTTCTTT. Its translation is CAIRRGREGTEAFF.

The chain uses TRBV18 and TRBJ2-5; D might be TRBD2 (6 bases). CDR1 and CDR2 (germline): KGHSH, LQKENI. Trimming pared 4 bases from V and 4 bases from J, leaving 25 bases between. This CDR3 is 18 amino acids long. In nucleotides, the CDR3 is TGTGCCAGCTCACGACAAATTCAGGGAGGCCGGGTGTTAGAGACCCAGTACTTC. Translating it yields CASSRQIQGGRVLETQYF.

The genes are TRBV7-8 and TRBJ1-1, with D possibly TRBD1 on 5 matching bases. The CDR3 is 14 residues long. Trimming cost V 1 base and J 4 bases, with 10 bases left between them. Germline V CDR1 and CDR2: SGHVS, FQNEAQ. The DNA for the CDR3 is TGTGCCAGCAGCTTAGGGGTCGGGGGCACTGAAGCTTTCTTT. Protein sequence: CASSLGVGGTEAFF. Filled out from reference TRBV7-8 and TRBJ1-1, the complete variable domain reads GAGVSQSPRYKVAKRGQDVALRCDPISGHVSLFWYQQALGQGPEFLTYFQNEAQLDKSGLPSDRFFAERPEGSVSTLKIQRTQQEDSAVYLCASSLGVGGTEAFFGQGTRLTVV.

The rearrangement joins TRBV5-1 to TRBJ2-7, with 8 bases matching TRBD1. This CDR3 has 15 residues. Trimming cost V 0 bases and J 2 bases; bases outside gene matches: 4. Germline CDR1 is SGHRS and CDR2 is YFSETQ. The CDR3 is CASSLARDRTYEQYF. CDR3 coding DNA: TGCGCCAGCAGCTTGGCAAGGGACAGGACCTACGAGCAGTACTTC. Using reference TRBV5-1 and TRBJ2-7 for the parts outside the CDR3, the full variable domain is KAGVTQTPRYLIKTRGQQVTLSCSPISGHRSVSWYQQTPGQGLQFLFEYFSETQRNKGNFPGRFSGRQFSNSRSEMNVSTLELGDSALYLCASSLARDRTYEQYFGPGTRLTVT.

About this clone itself: Other DNA sequences from this sample encode an identical CDR3 as well. This sequence joins TRBV12-3 or TRBV12-4 and TRBJ1-5, with D unresolved. V was cut by 2 bases and J by 4 bases, with 6 bases left in between. This CDR3 has 13 residues. CDR3 coding DNA: TGTGCCAGCAGTTTATCCCAGAATCAGCCCCAGCATTTT. It is translated as CASSLSQNQPQHF.

This chain connects TRBV7-9 to TRBJ2-1, with D possibly matching TRBD2 (5 bases). Germline-derived CDR1 and CDR2 are SEHNR and FQNEAQ (reference sequence). The CDR3 has 16 residues. V was cut by 4 bases and J by 2 bases, with 15 bases left in between. The CDR3 nucleotides are TGTGCCAGCAGCTCTAGGACTGAAGATACCTACAATGAGCAGTTCTTC. Its translation: CASSSRTEDTYNEQFF. Full variable domain (rest looked up from reference TRBV7-9 and TRBJ2-1): DTGVSQNPRHKITKRGQNVTFRCDPISEHNRLYWYRQTLGQGPEFLTYFQNEAQLEKSRLLSDRFSAERPKGSFSTLEIQRTEQGDSAMYLCASSSRTEDTYNEQFFGPGTRLTVL.

The chain is built from TRBV30 and TRBJ1-5; 7 nucleotides match TRBD1. The trim removed 8 bases at V and 6 bases at J, leaving 10 bases unmatched. CDR1 and CDR2 from the germline V gene are GTSNPN and SVGIG (reference sequence). The CDR3 loop spans 13 amino acids. This chain's CDR3 is CAGGQAGVQPQHF. The CDR3 nucleotides are TGTGCCGGAGGACAGGCCGGGGTTCAGCCCCAGCATTTT.

With respect to this clone: At the DNA level, this CDR3 is encoded by other sequences in the same sample as well. The chain employs TRBV9 and TRBJ1-1, with unresolved D. The CDR3 has 13 amino acids. V was cut by 0 bases and J by 1 base, with 4 bases left in between. The germline gives CDR1 SGDLS, CDR2 YYNGEE. CDR3: CASSVGANTEAFF. The CDR3 DNA is TGTGCCAGCAGCGTAGGGGCGAACACTGAAGCTTTCTTT.

The V call is TRBV28, the J call TRBJ1-2, with D maybe TRBD1 (6 bases). The CDR3 covers 15 residues. CDR1 is MDHEN and CDR2 is SYDVKM in the germline V gene. V lost 3 bases and J lost 2, with 13 bases in between. The CDR3 loop is CASSLAGGPNYGYTF. DNA of the CDR3: TGTGCCAGCAGTTTGGCGGGGGGGCCCAACTATGGCTACACCTTC.

This sequence joins TRBV7-9 and TRBJ2-3, with TRBD2 matching 15 bases. The CDR3 totals 17 residues. With V trimmed by 4 bases and J by 4 bases, 6 bases remained unmatched. CDR1 SEHNR and CDR2 FQNEAQ come from the germline V gene (reference sequence). CDR3 sequence reads: CASSSWTSGRGADTQYF. CDR3 coding DNA: TGTGCCAGCAGCTCCTGGACTAGCGGGAGGGGGGCAGATACGCAGTATTTT.

Note on this clone: This specimen includes other DNA sequences encoding the same CDR3. The chain is built from TRBV28 and TRBJ1-2, with D tentatively TRBD1 (5 bases). The CDR3 consists of 12 residues. V lost 3 bases and J 8 bases, leaving 10 bases between the germline ends. Germline V gives CDR1 MDHEN, CDR2 SYDVKM. The CDR3 sequence is CASSFQGVGYTF. The CDR3 DNA follows: TGTGCCAGCAGTTTTCAAGGGGTAGGCTACACCTTC.

This clone has a single count. J is TRBJ1-4 and V is TRBV15, with 8 positions matching TRBD1. The ends lost 0 bases at V and 8 bases at J; junction bases unmatched: 5. This CDR3 is built from 15 residues. CDR1 and CDR2 (germline): LNHNV, YYDKDF (reference sequence). The CDR3 sequence is CATSRDRGQIEKLFF. Here the CDR3 DNA reads TGTGCCACCAGCAGAGACAGGGGGCAAATCGAAAAACTGTTTTTT.

This sequence joins TRBV30 and TRBJ1-6; D perhaps matches TRBD1 (5 bases). The germline V gene encodes CDR1 GTSNPN and CDR2 SVGIG (reference sequence). This CDR3 has 13 residues. Trimming removed 3 bases from V and 11 bases from J, with 14 bases in between. The CDR3 loop is CAWRRDSNAPLHF. The CDR3 nucleotides are TGTGCCTGGAGGAGGGACTCGAATGCACCCCTCCACTTT.

The V and J genes are TRBV30 and TRBJ1-1; 8 nucleotides agree with TRBD1. Germline loops: CDR1 GTSNPN, CDR2 SVGIG (reference sequence). The CDR3 runs 14 residues. The trim removed 7 bases at V and 3 bases at J, leaving 10 bases unmatched. In nucleotides, the CDR3 is TGTGCCTCCCAGGGGGCGTTAGGAGACACTGAAGCTTTCTTT. Residues: CASQGALGDTEAFF.

The CDR3 region is CSAGAHTQYF. CDR3 in DNA: TGCAGTGCCGGAGCACATACGCAGTATTTT. V usage is TRBV20-1 and J usage is TRBJ2-3, with D uncertain. The CDR3 runs to 10 residues. Germline V gene sequence: CDR1 DFQATT, CDR2 SNEGSKA (reference sequence). The V end lost 6 bases, the J end lost 7 bases, and 8 bases lay between the germline ends.

The chain joins TRBV10-3 to TRBJ2-1; 11 bases line up with TRBD2. Germline assignment: CDR1 ENHRY and CDR2 SYGVKD. V lost 10 bases and J lost 3; bases outside the gene matches: 8. The CDR3 has 15 amino acids. The CDR3 here is CATTLAGGFYNEQFF. The CDR3 coding sequence is TGTGCCACGACGCTAGCGGGAGGTTTCTACAATGAGCAGTTCTTC.

The chain joins TRBV10-3 to TRBJ2-7; D possibly corresponds to TRBD1 (5 bases). The CDR3 consists of 14 residues. Per germline, CDR1 ENHRY and CDR2 SYGVKD. Trimming took 6 bases from V and 7 from J, leaving 19 bases between them. The CDR3 sequence is CAIRSSPAGREQYF. CDR3 bases: TGTGCCATCAGATCCTCACCGGCAGGGCGAGAGCAGTACTTC.

V gene TRBV10-3 combines with J gene TRBJ1-4, with a tentative D call TRBD1 (5 bases). The CDR3 spans 14 residues. Germline V gene lookup returns CDR1 ENHRY and CDR2 SYGVKD. Trimming removed 3 bases at V and 5 bases at J, with 10 bases between. CDR3: CAISDQGSNEKLFF. CDR3 in DNA: TGTGCCATCAGTGATCAGGGTTCGAATGAAAAACTGTTTTTT.